What follows are 30 T cell receptor beta chains derived from one specimen sequenced in a study of blood T cell repertoires in COVID-19. TCRdb's table, derived via immunoSEQ multiplex PCR, lists solely in-frame clones and lacks some. The sample has about 220,000 clones, 85% to 90% seen once. The sequencing sample was made of PBMCs or T cells enriched from blood (not recorded which). Receptors originate from a woman aged 45-59 years with acute COVID-19.

V usage is TRBV28 and J usage is TRBJ2-5, with D perhaps matching TRBD2 (5 bases). Germline V gene data show CDR1 as MDHEN and CDR2 as SYDVKM. V was trimmed by 4 bases and J by 3 bases, leaving 6 bases between them. The CDR3 runs 12 residues. The CDR3 DNA reads TGTGCCAGCAGTTCCGGGAAAGAGACCCAGTACTTC. Translating gives CASSSGKETQYF. Combining the CDR3 with reference TRBV28 and TRBJ2-5 gives the whole variable domain DVKVTQSSRYLVKRTGEKVFLECVQDMDHENMFWYRQDPGLGLRLIYFSYDVKMKEKGDIPEGYSVSREKKERFSLILESASTNQTSMYLCASSSGKETQYFGPGTRLLVL.

The V call is TRBV9, the J call TRBJ2-3, with TRBD2 matching 9 bases. The CDR3 loop spans 19 amino acids. From germline, CDR1 is SGDLS and CDR2 YYNGEE. With V trimmed by 2 bases and J by 4 bases, 17 bases remained unmatched. CDR3 bases: TGTGCCAGCAGCGTCCGGGAGGGCTTAGCGGGAGTAGTCGCAGATACGCAGTATTTT. Its protein product is CASSVREGLAGVVADTQYF.

The rearrangement joins TRBV4-1 to TRBJ1-2, with 10 bases aligning to TRBD1. This CDR3 region has 13 residues. V shed 3 bases, J shed 8 bases, and the junction held 3 bases outside the gene matches. CDR1 and CDR2 (germline): MGHRA, YSYEKL. In DNA form, the CDR3 reads TGCGCCAGCAGCCAGACAGGGGGCTACGGCTACACCTTC. Translation: CASSQTGGYGYTF.

The chain couples TRBV18 to TRBJ2-5, with D uncertain. V shed 4 bases and J shed 2 bases, with 5 bases lying between them. The CDR3 has 12 amino acids. CDR1 KGHSH and CDR2 LQKENI come from the germline V gene. The CDR3 nucleotides read TGTGCCAGCTCACAGGAGCAAGAGACCCAGTACTTC. Its translation is CASSQEQETQYF.

The chain combines TRBV28 with TRBJ1-5, with D perhaps matching TRBD1 (5 bases). CDR3 length equals 15 residues. With 4 bases removed from V and 6 bases from J, the gap between germline ends came to 16 bases. Germline V lookup: CDR1 MDHEN, CDR2 SYDVKM. The CDR3 DNA sequence: TGTGCCAGCAGTTCTCCTCCCTCGGGGGTTCAGCCCCAGCATTTT. The encoded protein is CASSSPPSGVQPQHF.

A few counts support this clone. The chain links TRBV7-6 to TRBJ2-7, with 10 bases matching TRBD2. The CDR3 sequence is 14 residues long. In germline, CDR1 is SGHVS, CDR2 FNYEAQ. V lost 5 bases to trimming and J lost 8 bases; unmatched junction nucleotides: 9. The CDR3, as DNA: TGTGCCAGCAGCCGCCTAGCGGGAGACGGGAAGCAGTACTTC. The encoded protein is CASSRLAGDGKQYF. Full variable domain (missing parts from reference TRBV7-6 and TRBJ2-7): GAGVSQSPRYKVTKRGQDVALRCDPISGHVSLYWYRQALGQGPEFLTYFNYEAQQDKSGLPNDRFSAERPEGSISTLTIQRTEQRDSAMYRCASSRLAGDGKQYFGPGTRLTVT.

About this clone itself: A far larger clone is only one base removed, so a read error is likely. Additional DNA sequences in this sample encode the identical CDR3. This chain's CDR3 is CASSLGQGAYEQYF. CDR3 DNA sequence: TGTGCCAGCAGTTTAGGGCAGGGGGCCTACGAGCAGTACTTC. V is TRBV27 and J is TRBJ2-7, with 7 positions matching TRBD1. Germline lookup yields CDR1 MNHEY and CDR2 SMNVEV (reference sequence). The CDR3 consists of 14 residues. The J segment lost 2 bases and the V segment lost 2 bases, leaving 3 bases of the junction unmatched.

This clone was observed many times. The V and J genes are TRBV27 and TRBJ1-2; D is undetermined. The V end lost 7 bases, the J end lost 3 bases, and 12 bases lay between the germline ends. There are 13 residues in the CDR3. Germline values: CDR1 MNHEY, CDR2 SMNVEV (reference sequence). CDR3 sequence reads: CASMRADDYGYTF. Written as DNA, the CDR3 is TGTGCCAGCATGAGGGCAGATGACTATGGCTACACCTTC.

The chain is built from TRBV27 and TRBJ2-4; 7 nucleotides agree with TRBD2. The CDR3 loop spans 15 amino acids. The V and J ends lost 3 bases and 5 bases, in that order; junction bases with no gene match: 7. The germline V gene encodes CDR1 MNHEY and CDR2 SMNVEV (reference sequence). The CDR3 loop is CASSFGGSGENIQYF. The CDR3 coding sequence is TGTGCCAGCAGTTTTGGCGGGAGTGGGGAAAACATTCAGTACTTC.

V and J are TRBV18 and TRBJ1-2; D ambiguous. This CDR3 spans 13 amino acids. CDR1 and CDR2 from the germline V gene are KGHSH and LQKENI. The V and J ends lost 3 bases and 5 bases respectively, with 10 bases between them. CDR3 region: CASSPGGQYGYTF. The CDR3, as DNA: TGTGCCAGCTCACCTGGCGGCCAATATGGCTACACCTTC.

V usage is TRBV2 and J usage is TRBJ2-7, with D hard to call. From germline, CDR1 is SNHLY and CDR2 FYNNEI. The CDR3 loop spans 15 amino acids. V was cut by 1 base and J by 2 bases, with 12 bases left in between. The CDR3 DNA is TGTGCCAGCAGTGAAGGGTCGTCATACACCTACGAGCAGTACTTC. It specifies CASSEGSSYTYEQYF.

This chain links TRBV28 with TRBJ2-7; maybe TRBD1 (6 bases). V was shortened by 5 bases and J by 3 bases, with 8 bases between the two germline ends. Germline V gene data show CDR1 as MDHEN and CDR2 as SYDVKM. This CDR3 is built from 12 residues. The CDR3 reads CASSRDIYEQYF. In DNA, the CDR3 is TGTGCCAGCAGTAGGGACATCTACGAGCAGTACTTC.

The gene calls are TRBV28 and TRBJ1-1; 10 bases align to TRBD1. This CDR3 has 14 residues. From germline, CDR1 is MDHEN and CDR2 SYDVKM. V shed 6 bases and J 10 bases; nucleotides not matched to a gene: 11. The CDR3 DNA is TGTGCCAGCAGCAAGGACAGGGGGTTTTTGGGAGCTTTCTTT. Its translation: CASSKDRGFLGAFF.

The genes are TRBV12-3 or TRBV12-4 and TRBJ2-3; tentative D call: TRBD1 (6 bases). The CDR3 runs to 13 residues. V lost 6 bases and J lost 2, with 9 bases in between. CDR3 protein: CASRWTVTDTQYF. For the CDR3, the DNA is TGTGCCAGCAGGTGGACAGTCACAGATACGCAGTATTTT.

The rearrangement links TRBV5-4 to TRBJ2-3; 8 nucleotides match TRBD2. Germline CDR1 is SGHNT and CDR2 is YYREEE (reference sequence). This CDR3 comprises 15 residues. J gave up 3 bases and V 4 bases, and 7 bases lay outside the gene matches. The CDR3 here is CASSLPGLATDTQYF. DNA of the CDR3: TGTGCCAGCAGCCTACCCGGACTAGCAACAGATACGCAGTATTTT.

This sequence joins TRBV3-1 (or the pseudogene TRBV3-2) and TRBJ2-1; 7 bases are shared with TRBD2. Germline values: CDR1 LGHDT, CDR2 YNNKEL (reference sequence). The junction had 6 bases not matched to a gene; V was cut back by 1 base and J by 3 bases. This CDR3 spans 16 amino acids. CDR3 loop: CASSQAAGIDYNEQFF. The DNA of the CDR3 is TGTGCCAGCAGCCAAGCAGCGGGAATCGACTACAATGAGCAGTTCTTC.

This chain links TRBV13 with TRBJ1-2; maybe TRBD1 (5 bases). The germline gives CDR1 PRHDT, CDR2 FYEKMQ (reference sequence). This CDR3 contains 15 residues. The V gene lost 4 bases and the J gene lost 4 bases, with 16 bases spanning the gap. Here the CDR3 reads CASSSYPTEVYGYTF. Here the CDR3 DNA reads TGTGCCAGCAGCTCCTACCCGACAGAAGTCTATGGCTACACCTTC.

The chain links TRBV30 to TRBJ1-2, with D perhaps TRBD1 (5 bases). CDR1 GTSNPN and CDR2 SVGIG come from the germline V gene (reference sequence). The CDR3 has 13 residues. V lost 3 bases and J lost 3, with 11 bases in between. CDR3 bases: TGTGCCTGGAGCCGAAGCAGGGACTATGGCTACACCTTC. It codes for CAWSRSRDYGYTF.

J is TRBJ2-5 and V is TRBV4-1; 12 bases fit TRBD2. Per the germline V gene, CDR1 is MGHRA and CDR2 is YSYEKL. The junction had 5 bases not matched to a gene; V was cut back by 1 base and J by 2 bases. This CDR3 contains 17 residues. The CDR3 is CASSQGLLAGGQETQYF. The CDR3 DNA sequence: TGCGCCAGCAGCCAAGGTTTGCTAGCGGGAGGGCAAGAGACCCAGTACTTC.

The table lists this clone with a count of one. The chain uses TRBV27 and TRBJ1-1; D might be TRBD1 (6 bases). Deletions cut 4 bases from V and 1 base from J, with 13 bases between. Germline V gene lookup returns CDR1 MNHEY and CDR2 SMNVEV (reference sequence). The CDR3 is made up of 15 amino acids. Here the CDR3 reads CASSWGGAGNTEAFF. The DNA of the CDR3 is TGTGCCAGCAGTTGGGGGGGCGCGGGGAACACTGAAGCTTTCTTT.

This clone was seen a handful of times. The J gene is TRBJ1-6, the V gene TRBV11-2; TRBD1 matches at 7 bases. Germline CDR1 SGHAT, CDR2 FQNNGV. V gave up 1 base and J gave up 2 bases; unmatched junction bases: 2. This CDR3 is built from 16 residues. The DNA for the CDR3 is TGTGCCAGCAGCTTAGTTGGGACAGCCTATAATTCACCCCTCCACTTT. It yields the protein CASSLVGTAYNSPLHF.

The rearrangement joins TRBV5-1 to TRBJ2-1, with D tentatively TRBD2 (5 bases). The CDR3 contains 16 residues. V was clipped by 1 base and J by 1 base, with 12 bases between them. CDR1 is SGHRS and CDR2 is YFSETQ in the germline V gene. DNA for the CDR3: TGCGCCAGCAGCTTGAGTCGGGATGGATCCTACAATGAGCAGTTCTTC. Protein sequence: CASSLSRDGSYNEQFF.

The chain carries TRBV7-6 and TRBJ2-1; 8 positions agree with TRBD2. Germline CDR1 and CDR2: SGHVS and FNYEAQ. This CDR3 has 18 residues. V gave up 7 bases and J gave up 1 base; unmatched junction bases: 15. CDR3 sequence reads: CASTHPPSGSRSYNEQFF. DNA for the CDR3: TGTGCCAGCACCCATCCCCCCAGCGGGAGTAGGTCCTACAATGAGCAGTTCTTC.

This chain joins TRBV11-2 and TRBJ2-4; TRBD2 might be the D (6 bases). Germline V lookup: CDR1 SGHAT, CDR2 FQNNGV. V was trimmed by 3 bases and J by 0 bases, leaving 12 bases between them. This CDR3 has 16 residues. In DNA form, the CDR3 reads TGTGCCAGCAGCTTTGGGACTCCTCTAGCCAAAAACATTCAGTACTTC. Its translation: CASSFGTPLAKNIQYF.

The genes are TRBV7-2 and TRBJ2-7; D possibly corresponds to TRBD2 (6 bases). Germline V gives CDR1 SGHTA, CDR2 FQGNSA. V lost 1 base, J lost 1 base, and 14 bases lay in between. This CDR3 comprises 16 residues. CDR3 protein: CASSLGPPSESYEQYF. As DNA, the CDR3 is TGTGCCAGCAGCTTAGGGCCCCCTAGCGAGTCCTACGAGCAGTACTTC.

The rearrangement links TRBV19 to TRBJ1-6; 11 bases fit TRBD1. Germline V gene lookup returns CDR1 LNHDA and CDR2 SQIVND (reference sequence). The V gene end was trimmed by 5 bases and the J gene end by 10 bases; junction bases not matched to a gene: 16. There are 18 residues in the CDR3. The chain's CDR3 is CASSSPPGQGDLNSPLHF. The CDR3 DNA is TGTGCCAGTAGTTCTCCACCGGGACAGGGGGATCTAAACTCACCCCTCCACTTT. Filled out from reference TRBV19 and TRBJ1-6, the complete variable domain reads DGGITQSPKYLFRKEGQNVTLSCEQNLNHDAMYWYRQDPGQGLRLIYYSQIVNDFQKGDIAEGYSVSREKKESFPLTVTSAQKNPTAFYLCASSSPPGQGDLNSPLHFGNGTRLTVT.

This chain links TRBV3-1 (or the pseudogene TRBV3-2) with TRBJ2-5; TRBD2 aligns across 10 bases. CDR1 and CDR2 from the germline V gene are LGHDT and YNNKEL (reference sequence). The V segment lost 0 bases and the J segment 2 bases; nucleotides outside the gene matches: 12. This CDR3 is built from 19 residues. This CDR3 is CASSQERLKLAGQQETQYF. The CDR3 DNA is TGTGCCAGCAGCCAAGAGAGACTAAAACTAGCGGGACAACAAGAGACCCAGTACTTC.

V is TRBV7-9 and J is TRBJ1-4, with 7 bases identical to TRBD1. CDR3 length: 14 residues. With 5 bases clipped from V and 4 bases from J, the junction kept 4 bases outside the gene matches. Germline-derived CDR1 and CDR2 are SEHNR and FQNEAQ (reference sequence). CDR3 sequence (DNA): TGTGCCAGCAGCCAGGGGACAGTTAATGAAAAACTGTTTTTT. Protein: CASSQGTVNEKLFF.

The chain is built from TRBV7-2 and TRBJ2-1, with 11 bases fitting TRBD2. V lost 2 bases and J lost 4; bases outside the gene matches: 4. Germline values: CDR1 SGHTA, CDR2 FQGNSA. The CDR3 contains 16 residues. CDR3 DNA sequence: TGTGCCAGCAGCTTAATGGGACTAGCGGTATACAATGAGCAGTTCTTC. Its translation is CASSLMGLAVYNEQFF.

This chain uses TRBV5-1 with TRBJ1-1, with D perhaps TRBD1 (6 bases). The CDR3 is 15 residues long. Between the trimmed V and J ends, which lost 0 bases and 2 bases, there was a span of 11 bases. Germline-derived CDR1 and CDR2 are SGHRS and YFSETQ. Here the CDR3 DNA reads TGCGCCAGCAGCTTGGCCCCAGGGGCCAACACTGAAGCTTTCTTT. Amino acid sequence: CASSLAPGANTEAFF.